This T cell receptor beta chain was identified during a study of T cells in Graves' hyperthyroidism and ophthalmopathy. Subjects aged 18 to 65 presented with newly diagnosed hyperthyroidism of less than 2 months' duration. For the diagnoses, clinical symptoms, serum thyroxine and TRAb, thyroid ultrasound and orbital computed tomography were used. From 8.5 to 10 ml of fresh peripheral blood, PBMCs were isolated. Amplification of TCR beta CDR3 regions was performed using RNA transcripts as template. The primer set for the first-round RT-PCR of the TCR CDR3 was HTBI. MiXCR, run by TCRdb on the multiplex PCR reads, gives a single entry per CDR3 protein. This table has over 650,000 distinct CDR3 sequences, roughly 17% appearing once. Study results and caveats: Researchers found most expanded thyroid clonotypes above 0.001 in blood as well.

CDR1 SNHLY and CDR2 FYNNEI come from the germline V gene. V dropped 10 bases and J dropped 6; count of bases not matched to a gene: 12. CDR3 length equals 13 residues. For this clonotype: Antigen specificity is unknown.

The rearrangement links TRBV2 to TRBJ2-7; 7 nucleotides line up with TRBD2. The source is a man between 18 and 35 years old with Graves' hyperthyroidism. The sequencing input was blood. The CDR3, as DNA: TGTGCCATAGGGACTAATAGCGGAGGCGAGCAGTACTTC. It translates to CAIGTNSGGEQYF.